A single TCR beta chain is shown here with its context. It lacks a known antigen. No much larger clonotype is one base removed from it; base qualities were not supplied. The library was built by means of the immunoSEQ multiplex PCR assay. Primary melanoma tumor tissue underwent high-throughput sequencing of the T-cell receptor beta chain. In the paper's pipeline: Among the repertoire analyses were the distribution of insertions and deletions and the sharing of TCRB CDR3 between samples. A gradient-boosted model ranked the predictive value of the T-cell fraction against histopathological variables. Here the immuneACCESS table is served through TCRdb, limited to in-frame sequences with V and J called. Missing clones are a known gap in these copies; in checked studies unresolved V genes cover under half, and the rest lacks a known reason. That table gives V, J and clone size, and the DNA gave D and trimming. Across this sample there are 500 or so clones, with under 90% seen only once. In total, the top ten clones hold approximately 11% of the sample.

The data are from a study of primary melanoma T cells and metastatic recurrence (TCRdb year 2020). In terms of the full investigation: The cohort comprised more than 150 primary melanomas of stage T2 to T4, with thickness greater than 1 mm. The study examined whether T-cell fraction and T-cell repertoire clonality in primary melanoma tumors predicted patient outcome. Progression-free survival was the clinical outcome compared against the T-cell fraction measured by TCR beta sequencing. Histopathological grading of tumor-infiltrating lymphocytes was compared with the T-cell fraction derived from sequencing. Study-level results and caveats: A T-cell fraction greater than 20% appeared to be protective whatever the ulceration status, mitotic rate or nodal disease. The authors framed an effective T-cell-mediated antitumor response in primary melanoma only as a suggestion, not a demonstrated mechanism. The tumor T-cell fraction reportedly predicted progression-free survival independently of thickness, ulceration, mitotic rate and age. Progression-free survival prediction was reportedly improved more by adding T-cell fraction to tumor thickness than by adding any other histopathological variable.

In the germline V gene (reference sequence), CDR1 corresponds to LNHDA and CDR2 to SQIVND. Inclusive of the bounding cysteine and phenylalanine, the CDR3 is 13 residues long. Left in the record is the CDR3 DNA by itself, 39 bases read in frame from the first base. V is clipped by 3 bases and J by 1 base, and the sequence between their germline boundaries is 6 bases long. Patients had primary melanoma that had been surgically resected and was considered potentially curable but at risk of metastatic recurrence. The clonotype comes from a human donor with melanoma. The sequencing sample was made of melanoma tumor tissue. The rearranged chain carries TRBV19 and TRBJ1-1; confidence is insufficient to name the D gene. The sequenced DNA: TGTGCCAGTAGTATTCAAAAGAACACTGAAGCTTTCTTT. Its protein is CASSIQKNTEAFF.